Presented here are 17 T cell receptor beta chains from one specimen sequenced in a study of identical twins. TCRdb recomputed calls from the 5' RACE reads with MiXCR, one row per CDR3 protein. The table has 430,000 or so distinct CDR3 sequences, approximately 24% seen once. These same data were also listed under a study on T cells expressing NK-cell markers.

The sequenced material came from CD4+ T cells sorted from blood. These receptor sequences come from a woman younger than 35 in good health.

The V and J genes are TRBV20-1 and TRBJ2-7; D uncertain. This CDR3 has 12 amino acids. The V gene's germline CDR1 is DFQATT and CDR2 SNEGSKA (reference sequence). V lost 2 bases, J lost 5 bases, and 10 bases lay in between. CDR3 loop: CSARRLENEQYF. CDR3 bases: TGCAGTGCTAGAAGGCTAGAGAACGAGCAGTACTTC.

The genes are TRBV12-5 and TRBJ2-7, with a weak D call TRBD2 (6 bases). This CDR3 region has 18 residues. Trimming shortened V by 2 bases and J by 0 bases, and 20 bases separated the two germline ends. CDR1 LGHNT and CDR2 FRNRAP come from the germline V gene. The CDR3 sequence is CASGLIPPAGRYSYEQYF. In DNA form, the CDR3 reads TGTGCTAGTGGTTTGATACCTCCGGCGGGACGGTACTCCTACGAGCAGTACTTC.

The rearrangement uses TRBV7-2 and TRBJ2-7; a possible D gene is TRBD2 (6 bases). Germline V gives CDR1 SGHTA, CDR2 FQGNSA. This CDR3 region has 13 residues. Trimming cost V 5 bases and J 3 bases, with 11 bases left between them. In DNA, the CDR3 is TGTGCCAGCAGCGTGACTAGTCGCTACGAGCAGTACTTC. Translation: CASSVTSRYEQYF.

V usage is TRBV29-1 and J usage is TRBJ2-7, with 7 bases fitting TRBD2. The CDR3 length is 13 residues. Germline lookup yields CDR1 SQVTM and CDR2 ANQGSEA. Germline trimming cut 3 bases from V and 4 bases from J; bases unmatched to any gene: 6. The chain's CDR3 is CSVEAGEGYEQYF. In DNA form, the CDR3 reads TGCAGCGTTGAGGCGGGAGAAGGTTACGAGCAGTACTTC.

This clonotype was seen ten or more times. The rearrangement joins TRBV11-2 to TRBJ2-6; 8 bases are shared with TRBD1. This CDR3 has 19 amino acids. V shed 5 bases and J 0 bases; nucleotides not matched to a gene: 12. Germline-derived CDR1 and CDR2 are SGHAT and FQNNGV. This CDR3 is CASSPQGARPSSGANVLTF. In DNA form, the CDR3 reads TGTGCCAGCAGCCCTCAGGGGGCGCGGCCCAGCTCTGGGGCCAACGTCCTGACTTTC.

In its sample, this clonotype was seen a few times. This sequence joins TRBV4-3 and TRBJ1-2; D gene unclear. Germline CDR1 is LGHNA and CDR2 is YSLEER. The length of the CDR3 is 12 residues. Between the trimmed V and J ends, which lost 1 base and 8 bases, there was a span of 8 bases. CDR3: CASSQGGAGYTF. CDR3 DNA: TGCGCCAGCAGCCAAGGAGGAGCCGGCTACACCTTC.

The V and J genes are TRBV29-1 and TRBJ2-2; a weak D match, TRBD1 (5 bases). The CDR3 runs to 12 residues. The V end was cut by 4 bases, the J end by 6 bases, with 9 bases between. Germline V gene sequence: CDR1 SQVTM, CDR2 ANQGSEA. This CDR3 reads CSVGLQAGELFF. DNA of the CDR3: TGCAGCGTTGGGTTACAGGCCGGGGAGCTGTTTTTT.

This clonotype was observed a handful of times. The gene calls are TRBV9 and TRBJ2-5; possible D gene TRBD2, 5 bases. This CDR3 has 14 residues. V was pared by 1 base and J by 5 bases, with 12 bases between. The germline gives CDR1 SGDLS, CDR2 YYNGEE. CDR3 amino acids: CASSVRAGRETQYF. The CDR3 DNA sequence: TGTGCCAGCAGCGTACGGGCGGGTAGGGAGACCCAGTACTTC.

The chain couples TRBV12-3 or TRBV12-4 to TRBJ2-7; either TRBD1 or TRBD2 may fit D (5 bases each). Between the trimmed V and J ends, which lost 2 bases and 6 bases, there was a span of 17 bases. CDR3 size: 15 residues. The CDR3, as DNA: TGTGCCAGCAGTTTACCTCGGGGCCCTAGAGGCGAGCAGTACTTC. It encodes CASSLPRGPRGEQYF.

J is TRBJ1-1 and V is TRBV20-1; D ambiguous. The germline V gene has CDR1 DFQATT and CDR2 SNEGSKA (reference sequence). This CDR3 is built from 13 residues. V lost 0 bases and J lost 8, with 13 bases in between. CDR3 in amino acids: CSARDPEAREAFF. The CDR3, as DNA: TGCAGTGCTAGAGATCCCGAAGCTCGCGAAGCTTTCTTT.

This clonotype appeared a few times. This chain connects TRBV15 to TRBJ2-2; 7 nucleotides match TRBD1. The CDR3 has 15 residues. CDR1 LNHNV and CDR2 YYDKDF come from the germline V gene (reference sequence). After removal of 5 bases from V and 7 bases from J, the junction contained 10 bases not matched to a gene. CDR3 in DNA: TGTGCCACCAGCGCGACAGGGTCTCGGGGCGGGGAGCTGTTTTTT. It specifies CATSATGSRGGELFF.

The DNA of the CDR3 is TGTGCCAGCAGCGTAAGAGGGACAGGGGTTGAGACCCAGTACTTC. Its protein is CASSVRGTGVETQYF. The rearrangement uses TRBV9 and TRBJ2-5; the match to TRBD1 covers 10 bases. Trimming at V came to 1 base and at J to 5 bases, leaving 5 bases not matched to a gene. Germline V gene sequence: CDR1 SGDLS, CDR2 YYNGEE. The CDR3 is 15 amino acids.

This clonotype was counted only a few times. The V call is TRBV20-1, the J call TRBJ2-7; 10 bases match TRBD2. Germline CDR1 is DFQATT and CDR2 is SNEGSKA (reference sequence). V dropped 3 bases and J dropped 3; count of bases not matched to a gene: 5. CDR3 length: 14 residues. Here the CDR3 reads CSASSGGASYEQYF. Here the CDR3 DNA reads TGCAGTGCTAGCAGCGGGGGGGCAAGCTACGAGCAGTACTTC.

The CDR3 protein is CASSLIRGLSGANVLTF. Here the CDR3 DNA reads TGCGCCAGCAGCTTGATCCGGGGGCTCTCTGGGGCCAACGTCCTGACTTTC. The chain links TRBV5-1 to TRBJ2-6, with D perhaps given as TRBD1 or TRBD2 (6 bases each). Deletions cut 1 base from V and 0 bases from J, with 11 bases between. CDR1 is SGHRS and CDR2 is YFSETQ in the germline V gene. The CDR3 consists of 17 residues.

The CDR3 DNA follows: TGTGCCAGCAGTTACCGTAGCGATCGAATCAGGGATACGCAGTATTTT. Its protein is CASSYRSDRIRDTQYF. This chain links TRBV6-2 or TRBV6-3 with TRBJ2-3, with a tentative D call TRBD2 (5 bases). With 2 bases removed from V and 6 bases from J, the gap between germline ends came to 18 bases. The CDR3 has 16 amino acids. Germline CDR1 MNHEY, CDR2 SVGEGT.

The sample holds one count of this clonotype. The genes are TRBV9 and TRBJ2-3; 10 positions agree with TRBD2. The CDR3 has 15 amino acids. Trimming took 1 base from V and 5 from J; bases not matched to a gene: 4. Germline V gene sequence: CDR1 SGDLS, CDR2 YYNGEE. CDR3 in DNA: TGTGCCAGCAGCGTAAGCGGGGGGGCCAAAGATACGCAGTATTTT. It yields the protein CASSVSGGAKDTQYF. The whole variable domain, remainder taken from reference TRBV9 and TRBJ2-3, is DSGVTQTPKHLITATGQRVTLRCSPRSGDLSVYWYQQSLDQGLQFLIQYYNGEERAKGNILERFSAQQFPDLHSELNLSSLELGDSALYFCASSVSGGAKDTQYFGPGTRLTVL.

This clonotype occurred many times. The chain joins TRBV20-1 to TRBJ2-2, with a possible D match to TRBD1 (5 bases). CDR1 and CDR2 (germline): DFQATT, SNEGSKA (reference sequence). Trimming removed 3 bases from V and 0 bases from J, with 11 bases in between. This CDR3 has 15 residues. The CDR3 nucleotides read TGCAGTGCTAGTGGGGCGGTCGCGAACACCGGGGAGCTGTTTTTT. This gives the protein CSASGAVANTGELFF.